Listed here are 32 T cell receptor beta chains from one sample, sequenced in a study of OX40 agonist ivuxolimab in advanced cancers. Here immunoSEQ multiplex PCR was the method, and the copy in TCRdb shows in-frame clones only, minus some. This table has approximately 69,000 clones, about 86% appearing once. The sequencing here drew on CD4+ or CD8+ T cells sorted from blood, taken in a trial of the OX40 agonist ivuxolimab. These TCRs come from an adult with an advanced solid tumor such as melanoma, head and neck, liver or kidney cancer.

V is TRBV5-4 and J is TRBJ1-6; unclear D gene. Between the trimmed V and J ends, which lost 5 bases and 3 bases, there was a span of 15 bases. The CDR3 has 16 residues. CDR1 and CDR2 (germline): SGHNT, YYREEE (reference sequence). The CDR3 sequence: CASRKTDGFYNSPLHF. The CDR3 DNA reads TGTGCCAGCAGGAAAACTGACGGTTTCTATAATTCACCCCTCCACTTT.

This clone was seen just once. The chain couples TRBV28 to TRBJ2-7; D gene uncertain. Germline V gives CDR1 MDHEN, CDR2 SYDVKM. This CDR3 comprises 11 residues. With 5 bases removed from V and 5 bases from J, the gap between germline ends came to 7 bases. CDR3 nucleotides: TGTGCCAGCAGTCCCCGAGACGAGCAGTACTTC. As protein: CASSPRDEQYF.

A few counts support this clone. The V gene is TRBV19, the J gene TRBJ1-1; D is ambiguous. Trimming left V 5 bases short and J 2 bases short, with 9 bases between. The CDR3 is 13 amino acids. CDR1 and CDR2 (germline): LNHDA, SQIVND (reference sequence). The chain's CDR3 is CASSAGLNTEAFF. CDR3 nucleotide sequence: TGTGCCAGTAGTGCTGGATTAAACACTGAAGCTTTCTTT.

This chain links TRBV28 with TRBJ2-5, with 7 positions matching TRBD1. Trimming at V came to 6 bases and at J to 5 bases, leaving 9 bases not matched to a gene. The CDR3 loop spans 14 amino acids. Per the germline V gene, CDR1 is MDHEN and CDR2 is SYDVKM. For the CDR3, the DNA is TGTGCCAGCAGCTCCGGACAGGCCGGGGAGACCCAGTACTTC. Amino acid sequence: CASSSGQAGETQYF.

This clone was recorded once. V is TRBV5-1 and J is TRBJ2-5, with 16 positions matching TRBD2. CDR3 size: 18 residues. Trimming cost V 4 bases and J 4 bases; bases outside gene matches: 10. CDR1 SGHRS and CDR2 YFSETQ come from the germline V gene. Written as DNA, the CDR3 is TGCGCCAGCAGCCGTCCCGGGACTAGCGGGGGGGCCCGAGAGACCCAGTACTTC. Protein product: CASSRPGTSGGARETQYF.

The chain has TRBV6-6 and TRBJ2-1; 10 bases are shared with TRBD1. The CDR3 sequence is 13 residues long. CDR1 and CDR2 from the germline V gene are MNHNY and SVGAGI (reference sequence). Germline trimming cut 6 bases from V and 7 bases from J; bases unmatched to any gene: 3. The CDR3 DNA follows: TGTGCCAGCAGACGGACAGGGGGAAATGAGCAGTTCTTC. It is translated as CASRRTGGNEQFF.

The V gene is TRBV7-3, the J gene TRBJ2-7, with D uncertain. The CDR3 has 13 residues. Germline assignment: CDR1 SGHTA and CDR2 FQGTGA. The V gene lost 2 bases and the J gene lost 7 bases, with 12 bases spanning the gap. The CDR3 DNA sequence: TGTGCCAGCAGCTTATATGGCGGCGTAGAGCAGTACTTC. This gives the protein CASSLYGGVEQYF.

A note on this clone: The junction differs from germline at one of its ends, possibly a read error. The chain uses TRBV2 and TRBJ2-5, with D tentatively TRBD2 (5 bases). Germline values: CDR1 SNHLY, CDR2 FYNNEI. The CDR3 length is 14 residues. The CDR3 here is CASGAEEEQEAQYF. CDR3 nucleotides: TGTGCCAGTGGAGCTGAGGAGGAGCAAGAGGCCCAGTACTTC. The full variable domain, in which reference TRBV2 and TRBJ2-5 provide the parts outside the CDR3, is EPEVTQTPSHQVTQMGQEVILRCVPISNHLYFYWYRQILGQKVEFLVSFYNNEISEKSEIFDDQFSVERPDGSNFTLKIRSTKLEDSAMYFCASGAEEEQEAQYFGPGTRLLVL.

The V gene is TRBV18, the J gene TRBJ1-2; a weak D match, TRBD1 (5 bases). Germline lookup yields CDR1 KGHSH and CDR2 LQKENI. Trimming stripped 2 bases from V and 5 bases from J, with 27 bases between. The CDR3 is made up of 19 amino acids. The DNA of the CDR3 is TGTGCCAGCTCACCAACGTCGAGGCCGCGGGGCGCTAACAGTTATGGCTACACCTTC. Translated: CASSPTSRPRGANSYGYTF.

Remarks on this clone: The sample contains more than one DNA sequence encoding this CDR3. The chain carries TRBV7-3 and TRBJ1-1, with TRBD1 as a possible D gene (6 bases). The V gene lost 2 bases and the J gene lost 1 base, with 8 bases spanning the gap. The CDR3 contains 14 residues. In germline, CDR1 is SGHTA, CDR2 FQGTGA. CDR3 sequence: CASSLGGANTEAFF. For the CDR3, the DNA is TGTGCCAGCAGCTTAGGGGGGGCGAACACTGAAGCTTTCTTT.

The chain carries TRBV4-1 and TRBJ2-2, with D tentatively TRBD2 (6 bases). CDR1 MGHRA and CDR2 YSYEKL come from the germline V gene. This CDR3 has 18 amino acids. V lost 0 bases and J 2 bases, leaving 16 bases between the germline ends. CDR3 loop: CASSQDNARTTNTGELFF. The CDR3 nucleotides read TGCGCCAGCAGCCAAGATAACGCTCGGACTACCAACACCGGGGAGCTGTTTTTT.

The chain is built from TRBV6-6 and TRBJ2-5, with TRBD1 as a possible D gene (5 bases). Germline lookup yields CDR1 MNHNY and CDR2 SVGAGI (reference sequence). Trimming cost V 2 bases and J 1 base, with 8 bases left between them. The CDR3 is made up of 14 amino acids. The CDR3 DNA reads TGTGCCAGCAGTTACGCGACAGCCCAAGAGACCCAGTACTTC. It yields the protein CASSYATAQETQYF.

V is TRBV5-6 and J is TRBJ2-5; D is unresolved. V lost 2 bases and J 2 bases, leaving 1 base between the germline ends. Germline V CDR1 and CDR2: SGHDT, YYEEEE. CDR3 size: 11 residues. Written as DNA, the CDR3 is TGTGCCAGCAGCTTTCAAGAGACCCAGTACTTC. Encoded protein: CASSFQETQYF.

The chain carries TRBV5-1 and TRBJ1-1; D may be TRBD1 (5 bases). The CDR3 loop spans 15 amino acids. Germline lookup yields CDR1 SGHRS and CDR2 YFSETQ. V lost 1 base, J lost 3 bases, and 13 bases lay in between. The CDR3 here is CASSLSFMGDTEAFF. In nucleotides, the CDR3 is TGCGCCAGCAGCTTGTCATTCATGGGGGACACTGAAGCTTTCTTT.

The chain is built from TRBV7-8 and TRBJ2-6, with D uncertain. This CDR3 contains 13 residues. Germline loops: CDR1 SGHVS, CDR2 FQNEAQ. V lost 7 bases, J lost 4 bases, and 8 bases lay in between. DNA of the CDR3: TGTGCCAGCAAACTCCAGGGGGCCAACGTCCTGACTTTC. Translated: CASKLQGANVLTF.

This chain connects TRBV7-2 to TRBJ2-7, with 11 bases aligning to TRBD2. This CDR3 has 16 residues. Germline assignment: CDR1 SGHTA and CDR2 FQGNSA. The V segment lost 1 base and the J segment 3 bases; nucleotides outside the gene matches: 5. CDR3 protein: CASSLGLAGGGYEQYF. CDR3 in DNA: TGTGCCAGCAGCTTAGGCCTAGCGGGAGGAGGCTACGAGCAGTACTTC.

In its sample, this clone ranks as medium-sized. J is TRBJ2-7 and V is TRBV29-1; D call uncertain. V was clipped by 4 bases and J by 6 bases, with 10 bases between them. There are 11 residues in the CDR3. Germline V gene sequence: CDR1 SQVTM, CDR2 ANQGSEA. The CDR3 region has the DNA TGCAGCGTTGTAAAGGGATCCGAGCAGTACTTC. Amino acids: CSVVKGSEQYF.

The chain uses TRBV7-3 and TRBJ2-5; D gene unclear. The V end was cut by 1 base, the J end by 0 bases, with 12 bases between. Germline loops: CDR1 SGHTA, CDR2 FQGTGA. This CDR3 spans 16 amino acids. The CDR3 DNA is TGTGCCAGCAGCTTAAGGCCAGTAACCCACCAAGAGACCCAGTACTTC. It encodes CASSLRPVTHQETQYF.

This chain connects TRBV19 to TRBJ2-2; a possible D gene is TRBD1 (6 bases). This CDR3 is built from 15 residues. Germline lookup yields CDR1 LNHDA and CDR2 SQIVND (reference sequence). Trimming took off 4 bases at V and 3 bases at J, with 12 bases between the two ends. CDR3 sequence: CASSTGQSYTGELFF. Written as DNA, the CDR3 is TGTGCCAGTAGTACCGGACAGTCATACACCGGGGAGCTGTTTTTT.

The V and J genes are TRBV2 and TRBJ2-2; 7 nucleotides line up with TRBD2. V shed 0 bases and J 3 bases; nucleotides not matched to a gene: 1. Germline loops: CDR1 SNHLY, CDR2 FYNNEI. The CDR3 loop spans 15 amino acids. This CDR3 reads CASSEAGGYTGELFF. The CDR3 DNA sequence: TGTGCCAGCAGTGAAGCGGGGGGGTACACCGGGGAGCTGTTTTTT.

The V gene is TRBV2, the J gene TRBJ1-6; D is ambiguous. Germline CDR1 SNHLY, CDR2 FYNNEI. Trimming cost V 6 bases and J 6 bases, with 15 bases left between them. This CDR3 comprises 15 residues. CDR3 protein: CASRPLRAANSPLHF. Written as DNA, the CDR3 is TGTGCCAGCAGGCCGCTCCGGGCCGCTAATTCACCCCTCCACTTT.

The genes are TRBV5-4 and TRBJ2-7; D is uncertain. Germline CDR1 and CDR2: SGHNT and YYREEE (reference sequence). This CDR3 is built from 14 residues. Trimming removed 2 bases from V and 6 bases from J, with 15 bases in between. The CDR3 region has the DNA TGTGCCAGCAGCTTCATGGGCAGTACTGGCGAGCAGTACTTC. Translated, it gives CASSFMGSTGEQYF.

The chain links TRBV13 to TRBJ1-2; D is undetermined. V lost 7 bases and J 5 bases, leaving 14 bases between the germline ends. The CDR3 runs to 13 residues. Germline CDR1 PRHDT, CDR2 FYEKMQ (reference sequence). CDR3 coding DNA: TGTGCCAGCACGAGCGGGGTTGGATATGGCTACACCTTC. Translation gives CASTSGVGYGYTF.

There are a few counts of this clone. V is TRBV29-1 and J is TRBJ2-7; D is ambiguous. CDR1 and CDR2 from the germline V gene are SQVTM and ANQGSEA. The CDR3 covers 11 residues. Trimming removed 7 bases at V and 6 bases at J, with 13 bases between. CDR3 bases: TGCAGCGCCGCCGACCTGCTCGAGCAGTACTTC. Translating gives CSAADLLEQYF.

The chain employs TRBV30 and TRBJ1-5; the D gene is possibly TRBD1 (5 bases). CDR3 length equals 13 residues. V gave up 8 bases and J gave up 2 bases, with 13 bases separating them. Germline-derived CDR1 and CDR2 are GTSNPN and SVGIG (reference sequence). CDR3 nucleotides: TGTGCCCTAAGCTGGGGCGGCAATCAGCCCCAGCATTTT. Translating gives CALSWGGNQPQHF.

The rearrangement joins TRBV28 to TRBJ2-7; D perhaps matches TRBD2 (5 bases). The V end lost 0 bases, the J end lost 5 bases, and 11 bases lay between the germline ends. The CDR3 has 14 amino acids. CDR1 and CDR2 from the germline V gene are MDHEN and SYDVKM. CDR3 amino acids: CASSLWSLGDEQYF. As DNA, the CDR3 is TGTGCCAGCAGTTTATGGAGCCTCGGGGACGAGCAGTACTTC.

The chain has TRBV6-5 and TRBJ1-1, with 7 bases aligning to TRBD1. The CDR3 length is 13 residues. Germline CDR1 MNHEY, CDR2 SVGAGI. V shed 5 bases and J 7 bases; nucleotides not matched to a gene: 7. CDR3 residues: CASSLGTVDEAFF. CDR3 DNA: TGTGCCAGCAGTCTTGGGACAGTCGATGAAGCTTTCTTT.

This chain uses TRBV5-1 with TRBJ2-2, with 7 bases aligning to TRBD2. Germline V lookup: CDR1 SGHRS, CDR2 YFSETQ. Trimming at V came to 4 bases and at J to 1 base, leaving 7 bases not matched to a gene. The length of the CDR3 is 16 residues. The CDR3 region has the DNA TGCGCCAGCAGCCCTGCCCAGCGGGGGAACACCGGGGAGCTGTTTTTT. It yields the protein CASSPAQRGNTGELFF.

The chain carries TRBV12-5 and TRBJ2-1; D may be TRBD2 (5 bases). The CDR3 contains 16 residues. The V end was cut by 3 bases, the J end by 4 bases, with 16 bases between. Germline CDR1 and CDR2: LGHNT and FRNRAP. The CDR3 here is CASGFPGSVVYNEQFF. CDR3 nucleotide sequence: TGTGCTAGTGGTTTCCCTGGTAGCGTAGTTTACAATGAGCAGTTCTTC.

The chain combines TRBV15 with TRBJ2-1; D possibly corresponds to TRBD1 (5 bases). CDR1 and CDR2 (germline): LNHNV, YYDKDF (reference sequence). V shed 0 bases and J shed 12 bases, with 21 bases lying between them. CDR3 length equals 16 residues. The CDR3: CATSRERQLDGSGQFF. CDR3 bases: TGTGCCACCAGCAGAGAGCGACAGCTAGACGGTAGTGGGCAGTTCTTC.

The chain links TRBV28 to TRBJ1-5; 8 positions match TRBD1. CDR3 length equals 16 residues. CDR1 is MDHEN, CDR2 SYDVKM, per germline. The junction had 5 bases not matched to a gene; V was cut back by 2 bases and J by 2 bases. CDR3 protein: CASSLPGGRGNQPQHF. DNA of the CDR3: TGTGCCAGCAGTTTACCAGGGGGCAGGGGCAATCAGCCCCAGCATTTT. The full variable domain, its missing parts supplied by reference TRBV28 and TRBJ1-5, is DVKVTQSSRYLVKRTGEKVFLECVQDMDHENMFWYRQDPGLGLRLIYFSYDVKMKEKGDIPEGYSVSREKKERFSLILESASTNQTSMYLCASSLPGGRGNQPQHFGDGTRLSIL.

This chain joins TRBV19 and TRBJ1-5, with TRBD1 identical over 9 bases. Germline CDR1 and CDR2: LNHDA and SQIVND (reference sequence). V lost 0 bases, J lost 5 bases, and 5 bases stayed unmatched. The CDR3 runs 16 residues. The CDR3: CASSIDPGQGYQPQHF. CDR3 DNA: TGTGCCAGTAGTATAGACCCGGGACAGGGATATCAGCCCCAGCATTTT.